This T cell receptor (beta chain) was sequenced in a study of tumor-infiltrating lymphocytes in oesophageal squamous cell carcinoma. This CDR3 comprises 13 residues. V gave up 6 bases and J gave up 6 bases, with 14 bases separating them. This clonotype was observed at least ten times. One entry per CDR3 protein, called by TCRdb with MiXCR from the PCR reads. Here the sample spans 13,000 to 15,000 distinct CDR3 sequences, 45% to 50% being singletons. The sample consisted of blood. The rearrangement links TRBV12-3 or TRBV12-4 to TRBJ1-1; D remains unclear. This clonotype was obtained from a male donor with esophageal squamous cell carcinoma. CDR3 residues: CASSPGPVPEAFF. In DNA form, the CDR3 reads TGTGCCAGCAGCCCCGGGCCAGTTCCTGAAGCTTTCTTT.